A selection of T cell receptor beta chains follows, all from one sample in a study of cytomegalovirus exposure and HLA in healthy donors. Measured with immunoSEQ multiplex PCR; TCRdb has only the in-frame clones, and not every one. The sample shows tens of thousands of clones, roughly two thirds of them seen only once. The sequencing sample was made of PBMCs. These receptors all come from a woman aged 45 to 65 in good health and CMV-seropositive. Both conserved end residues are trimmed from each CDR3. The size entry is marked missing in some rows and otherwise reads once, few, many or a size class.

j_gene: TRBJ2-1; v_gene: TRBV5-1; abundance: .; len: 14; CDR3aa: ASSPGGSGGYNEQF
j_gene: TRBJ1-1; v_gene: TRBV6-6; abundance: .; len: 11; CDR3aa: ASSLGGAPEAF
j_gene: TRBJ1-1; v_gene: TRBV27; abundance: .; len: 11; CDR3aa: ASSSTVNTEAF
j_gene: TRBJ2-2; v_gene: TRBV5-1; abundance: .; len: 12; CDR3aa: ASSFRPNTGELF
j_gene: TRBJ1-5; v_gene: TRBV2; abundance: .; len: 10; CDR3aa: ASSDGDRTQH
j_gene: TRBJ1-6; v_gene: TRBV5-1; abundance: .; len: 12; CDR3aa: ASSLGTENSPLH
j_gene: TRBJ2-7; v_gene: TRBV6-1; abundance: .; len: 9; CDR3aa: ASSTIYEQY
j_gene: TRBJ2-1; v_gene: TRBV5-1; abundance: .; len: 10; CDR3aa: ASSGGAFSQF
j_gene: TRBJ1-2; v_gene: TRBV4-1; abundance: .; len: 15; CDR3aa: ASSQDPAGGLAGGYT
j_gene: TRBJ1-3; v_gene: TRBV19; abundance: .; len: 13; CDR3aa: ASSIGQGTGNTIY
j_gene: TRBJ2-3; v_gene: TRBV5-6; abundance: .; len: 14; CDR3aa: ASSLTSGSGTDTQY
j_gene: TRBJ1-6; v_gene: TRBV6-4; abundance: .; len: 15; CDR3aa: ASSVSDRSYRNSPLH
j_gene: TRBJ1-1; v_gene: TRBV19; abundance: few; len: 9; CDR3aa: ASSFPLPAF
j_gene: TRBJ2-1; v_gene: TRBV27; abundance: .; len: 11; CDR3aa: ASSLDRGNEQF
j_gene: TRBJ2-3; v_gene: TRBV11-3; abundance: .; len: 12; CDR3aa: ASSSGGNTDTQY
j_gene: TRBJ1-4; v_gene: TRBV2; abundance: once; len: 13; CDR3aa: ASSARARQGEKLF
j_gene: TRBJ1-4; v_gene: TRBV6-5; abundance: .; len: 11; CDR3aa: ASIRDTEEKLF
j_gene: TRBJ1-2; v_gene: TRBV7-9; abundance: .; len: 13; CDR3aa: SSSPSGGAGYGYT
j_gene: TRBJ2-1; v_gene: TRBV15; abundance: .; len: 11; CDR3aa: ATSSGTYNEQF
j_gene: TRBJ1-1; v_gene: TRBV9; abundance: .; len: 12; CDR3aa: ASSSDRANTEAF
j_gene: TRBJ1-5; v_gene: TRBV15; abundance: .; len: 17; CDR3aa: ATSRVGEDWEVGNQPQH
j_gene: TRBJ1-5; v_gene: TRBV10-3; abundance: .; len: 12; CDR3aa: AISDRGSYQPQH
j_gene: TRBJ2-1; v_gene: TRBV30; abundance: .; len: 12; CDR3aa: AWSEGGGAPEQF
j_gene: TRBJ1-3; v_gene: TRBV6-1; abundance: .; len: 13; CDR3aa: ASSKGQNSGNTIY
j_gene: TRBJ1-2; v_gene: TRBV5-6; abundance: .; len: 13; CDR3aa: ASSYYRPENYGYT
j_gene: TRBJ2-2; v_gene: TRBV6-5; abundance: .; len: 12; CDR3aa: ASSYVRGPGELF
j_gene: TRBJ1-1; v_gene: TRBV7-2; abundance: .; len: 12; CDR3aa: ASSLRGGDTEAF
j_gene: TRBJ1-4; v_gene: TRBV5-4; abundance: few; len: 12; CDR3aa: ASSNPLKGEKLF
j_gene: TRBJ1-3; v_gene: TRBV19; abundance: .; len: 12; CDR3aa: ASTIERSGNTIY
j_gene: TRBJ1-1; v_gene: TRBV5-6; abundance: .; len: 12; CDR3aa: ASSRAGAHTEAF
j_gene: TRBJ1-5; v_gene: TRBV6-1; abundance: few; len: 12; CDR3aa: ASTPGQDNQPQH
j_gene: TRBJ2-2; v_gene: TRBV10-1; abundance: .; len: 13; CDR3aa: ASGGTAEGTGELF
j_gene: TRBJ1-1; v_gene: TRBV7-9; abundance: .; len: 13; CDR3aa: ASSLSRGQGVEAF
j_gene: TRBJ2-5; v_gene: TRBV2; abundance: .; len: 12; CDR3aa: ASSVGSGGETQY
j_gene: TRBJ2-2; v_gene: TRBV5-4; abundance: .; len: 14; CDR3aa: ASSPSGVAATGELF
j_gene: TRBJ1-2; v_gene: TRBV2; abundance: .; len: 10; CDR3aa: ASSGTGYGYT
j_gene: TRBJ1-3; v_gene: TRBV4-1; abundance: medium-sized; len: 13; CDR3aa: ASSPPRSTDNTIY
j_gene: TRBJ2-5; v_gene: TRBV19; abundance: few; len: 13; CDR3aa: ASSKRTGGRETQY
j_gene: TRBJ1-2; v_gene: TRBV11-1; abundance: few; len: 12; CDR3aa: ASTVGGGTSGYT
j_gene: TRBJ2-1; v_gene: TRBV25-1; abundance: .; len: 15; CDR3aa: ASSELGGGPSYNEQF
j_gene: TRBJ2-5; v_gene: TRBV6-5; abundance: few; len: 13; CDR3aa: ASNKFRTMKETQY
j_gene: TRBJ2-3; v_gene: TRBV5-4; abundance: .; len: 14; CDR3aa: ASSLGSGGESDTQY
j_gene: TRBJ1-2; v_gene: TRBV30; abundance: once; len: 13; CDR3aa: AWTGDSHFNYGYT
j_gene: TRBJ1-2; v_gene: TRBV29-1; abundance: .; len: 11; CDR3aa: SVYLQGGNGYT
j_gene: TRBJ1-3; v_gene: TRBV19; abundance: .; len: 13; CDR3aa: ASSPDRGPGNTIY
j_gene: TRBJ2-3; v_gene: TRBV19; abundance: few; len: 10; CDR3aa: ASRLAGDTQY
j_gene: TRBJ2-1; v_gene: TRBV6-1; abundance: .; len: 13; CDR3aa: ASSEGAGGLNEQF
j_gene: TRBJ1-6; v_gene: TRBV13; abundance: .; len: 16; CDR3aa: ASSLVGQGRLLDSPLH
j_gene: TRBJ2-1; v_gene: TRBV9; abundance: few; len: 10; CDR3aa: ASSEDFNEQF
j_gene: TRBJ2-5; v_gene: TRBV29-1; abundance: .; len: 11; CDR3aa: SVRNRSQETQY
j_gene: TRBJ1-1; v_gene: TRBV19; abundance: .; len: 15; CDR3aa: ASSMTRTGALDTEAF
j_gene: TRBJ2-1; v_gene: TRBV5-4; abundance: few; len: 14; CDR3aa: ASSLSAGGFHNEQF
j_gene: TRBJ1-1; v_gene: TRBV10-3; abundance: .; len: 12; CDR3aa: AITFDRENTEAF
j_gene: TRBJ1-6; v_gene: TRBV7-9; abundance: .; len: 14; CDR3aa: ASGTYRGRGNSPLH